This entry features one TCR beta chain sequence. The antigen remains unidentified. Amplification of TCR alpha and beta CDR3 regions from RNA used iRepertoire nested multiplex PCR. A single record per CDR3 protein comes from TCRdb applying MiXCR to the multiplex PCR reads. This sample has more than 90,000 distinct CDR3 sequences, with approximately 39% found just once. This entry belongs to a study of glioma-infiltrating T cells. Regarding the study as a whole: Very few CDR3 sequences were shared between tissue and blood.

Germline CDR1 reads DFQATT; CDR2 reads SNEGSKA (reference sequence). This CDR3 contains 16 residues. With 5 bases removed from V and 7 bases from J, the gap between germline ends came to 21 bases. This TCR was sampled from a human donor with low-grade glioma or glioblastoma, undergoing nonglioma brain surgery, or in good health (not recorded which). The chain carries TRBV20-1 and TRBJ1-6; D possibly corresponds to TRBD1 (6 bases). Sequenced material: glioma tissue, nonneoplastic brain tissue, or PBMCs (not recorded which). The CDR3 loop reads CSALGGWGQSNSPLHF. In nucleotides, the CDR3 is TGCAGTGCTTTGGGGGGGTGGGGGCAATCGAATTCACCCCTCCACTTT.